The clone carrying this T cell receptor (beta chain) was counted ten times or more. As yet, its antigen is unknown. This sample was included in a study of T cells in Graves' hyperthyroidism and ophthalmopathy. General study findings and limits: Also found in blood were most expanded thyroid clonotypes above 0.001.

Amplification of TCR beta CDR3 regions was performed using RNA transcripts as template. In the first-round RT-PCR of the TCR CDR3, the HTBI primer set was used. TCRdb redid the calling of the multiplex PCR reads with MiXCR, one entry per CDR3 protein. The table shows under 650,000 distinct CDR3 sequences, with around 15% occurring only once. CDR1 is MNHNS, CDR2 SASEGT, per germline. The germline V and J ends were trimmed by 4 bases and 2 bases, with 12 bases remaining between them. The CDR3 contains 15 residues. This chain uses TRBV6-1 with TRBJ1-5; D is possibly TRBD1 (5 bases). The sequence was collected from a young woman with Graves' hyperthyroidism. Source material: blood. CDR3 DNA: TGTGCCAGCAGTGTCGGGGGAGGGGGCAATCAGCCCCAGCATTTT. It codes for CASSVGGGGNQPQHF.